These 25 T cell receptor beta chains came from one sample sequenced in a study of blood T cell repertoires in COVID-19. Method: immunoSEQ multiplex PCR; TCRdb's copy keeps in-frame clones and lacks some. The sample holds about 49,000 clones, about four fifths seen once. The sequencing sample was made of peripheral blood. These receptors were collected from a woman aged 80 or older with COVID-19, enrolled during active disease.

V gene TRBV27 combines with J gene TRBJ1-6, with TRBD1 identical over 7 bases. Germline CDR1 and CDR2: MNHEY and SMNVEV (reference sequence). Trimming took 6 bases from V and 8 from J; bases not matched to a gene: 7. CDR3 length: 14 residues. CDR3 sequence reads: CASRLTGSDSPLHF. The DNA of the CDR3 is TGTGCCAGCAGGTTGACAGGGTCTGATTCACCCCTCCACTTT.

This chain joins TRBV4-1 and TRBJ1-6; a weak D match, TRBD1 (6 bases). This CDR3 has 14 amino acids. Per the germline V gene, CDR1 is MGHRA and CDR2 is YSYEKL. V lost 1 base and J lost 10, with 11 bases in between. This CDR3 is CASSQGPGVSPLHF. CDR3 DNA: TGCGCCAGCAGCCAAGGTCCAGGGGTCTCACCCCTCCACTTT.

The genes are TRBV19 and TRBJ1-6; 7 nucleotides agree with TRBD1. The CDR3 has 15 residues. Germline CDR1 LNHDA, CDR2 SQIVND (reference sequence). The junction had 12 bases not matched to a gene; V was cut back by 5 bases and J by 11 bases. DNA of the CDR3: TGTGCCAGTAGTGTCTACAGGGGAATGGGGCCACCCCTCCACTTT. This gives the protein CASSVYRGMGPPLHF.

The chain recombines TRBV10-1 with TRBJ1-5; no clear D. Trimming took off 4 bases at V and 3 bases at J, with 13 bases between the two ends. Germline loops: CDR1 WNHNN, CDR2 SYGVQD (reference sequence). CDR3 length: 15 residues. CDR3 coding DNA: TGCGCCAGCAGTGCTCGGAGAGGAGACAATCAGCCCCAGCATTTT. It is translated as CASSARRGDNQPQHF.

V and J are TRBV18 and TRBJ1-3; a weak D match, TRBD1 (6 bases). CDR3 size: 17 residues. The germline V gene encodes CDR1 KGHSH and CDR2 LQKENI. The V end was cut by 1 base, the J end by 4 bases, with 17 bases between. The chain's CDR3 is CASSPQSQGLGGNTIYF. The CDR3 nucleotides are TGTGCCAGCTCACCACAGTCCCAGGGGCTCGGAGGAAACACCATATATTTT.

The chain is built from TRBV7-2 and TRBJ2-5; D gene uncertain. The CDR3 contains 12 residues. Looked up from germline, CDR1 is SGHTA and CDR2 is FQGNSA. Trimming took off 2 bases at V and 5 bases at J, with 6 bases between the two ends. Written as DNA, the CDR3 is TGTGCCAGCAGCTTATTGTCTGAGACCCAGTACTTC. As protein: CASSLLSETQYF. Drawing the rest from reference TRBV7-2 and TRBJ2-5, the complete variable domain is GAGVSQSPSNKVTEKGKDVELRCDPISGHTALYWYRQSLGQGLEFLIYFQGNSAPDKSGLPSDRFSAERTGGSVSTLTIQRTQQEDSAVYLCASSLLSETQYFGPGTRLLVL.

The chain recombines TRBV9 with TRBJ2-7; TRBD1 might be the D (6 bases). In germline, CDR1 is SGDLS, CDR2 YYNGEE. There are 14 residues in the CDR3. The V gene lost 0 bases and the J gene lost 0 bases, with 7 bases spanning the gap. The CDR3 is CASSVGTDSYEQYF. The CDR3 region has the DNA TGTGCCAGCAGCGTAGGGACAGACTCCTACGAGCAGTACTTC.

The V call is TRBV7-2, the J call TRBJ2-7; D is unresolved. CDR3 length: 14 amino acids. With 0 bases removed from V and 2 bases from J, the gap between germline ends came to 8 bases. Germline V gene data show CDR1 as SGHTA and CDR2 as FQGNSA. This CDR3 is CASSLASPPYEQYF. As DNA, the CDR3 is TGTGCCAGCAGCTTAGCTTCTCCTCCCTACGAGCAGTACTTC.

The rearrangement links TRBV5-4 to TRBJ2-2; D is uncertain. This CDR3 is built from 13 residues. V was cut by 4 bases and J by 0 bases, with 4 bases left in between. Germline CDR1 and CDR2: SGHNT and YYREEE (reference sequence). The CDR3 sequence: CASSAANTGELFF. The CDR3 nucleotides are TGTGCCAGCAGCGCAGCGAACACCGGGGAGCTGTTTTTT.

The CDR3 DNA reads as TGCAGCGCCCAGCCCGGGGACTATGGCTACACCTTC. Translating gives CSAQPGDYGYTF. This chain links TRBV29-1 with TRBJ1-2, with D hard to call. Trimming shortened V by 7 bases and J by 3 bases, and 12 bases separated the two germline ends. The CDR3 runs to 12 residues. CDR1 is SQVTM, CDR2 ANQGSEA, per germline.

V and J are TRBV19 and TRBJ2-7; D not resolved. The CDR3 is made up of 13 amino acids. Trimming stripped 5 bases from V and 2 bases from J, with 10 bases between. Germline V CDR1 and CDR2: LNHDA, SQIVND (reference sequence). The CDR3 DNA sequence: TGTGCCAGTAGTCTTGGCACACCCTACGAGCAGTACTTC. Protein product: CASSLGTPYEQYF. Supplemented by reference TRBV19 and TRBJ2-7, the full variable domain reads DGGITQSPKYLFRKEGQNVTLSCEQNLNHDAMYWYRQDPGQGLRLIYYSQIVNDFQKGDIAEGYSVSREKKESFPLTVTSAQKNPTAFYLCASSLGTPYEQYFGPGTRLTVT.

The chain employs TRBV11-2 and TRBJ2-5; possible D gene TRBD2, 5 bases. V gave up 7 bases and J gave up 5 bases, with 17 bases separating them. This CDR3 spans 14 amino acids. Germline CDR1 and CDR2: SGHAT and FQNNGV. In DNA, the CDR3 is TGTGCCAGCACTCTAACTTCTAGCTACGAGACCCAGTACTTC. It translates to CASTLTSSYETQYF.

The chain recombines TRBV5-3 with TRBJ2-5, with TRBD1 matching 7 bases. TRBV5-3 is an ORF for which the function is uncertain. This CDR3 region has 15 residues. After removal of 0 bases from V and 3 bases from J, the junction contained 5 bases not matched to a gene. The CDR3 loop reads CARSLASGTEETQYF. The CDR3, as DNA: TGTGCCAGAAGCTTGGCCTCCGGGACAGAAGAGACCCAGTACTTC.

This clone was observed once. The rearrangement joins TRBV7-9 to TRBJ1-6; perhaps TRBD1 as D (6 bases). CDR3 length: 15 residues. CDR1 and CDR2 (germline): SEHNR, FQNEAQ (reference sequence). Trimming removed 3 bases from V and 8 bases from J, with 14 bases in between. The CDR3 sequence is CASSFMGAGYSPLHF. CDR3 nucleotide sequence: TGTGCCAGCAGCTTTATGGGGGCTGGGTATTCACCCCTCCACTTT.

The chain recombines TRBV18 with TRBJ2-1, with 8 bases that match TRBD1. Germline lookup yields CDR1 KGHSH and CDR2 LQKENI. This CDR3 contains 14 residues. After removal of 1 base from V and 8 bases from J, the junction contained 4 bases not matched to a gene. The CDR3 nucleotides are TGTGCCAGCTCACCACGACAGGGGTTCGATGAGCAGTTCTTC. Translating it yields CASSPRQGFDEQFF.

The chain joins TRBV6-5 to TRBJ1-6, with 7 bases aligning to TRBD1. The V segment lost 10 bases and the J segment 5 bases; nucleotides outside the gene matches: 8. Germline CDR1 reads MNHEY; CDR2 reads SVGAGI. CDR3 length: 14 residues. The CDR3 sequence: CATWRGLHNSPLHF. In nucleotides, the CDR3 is TGTGCCACCTGGAGGGGGCTCCATAATTCACCCCTCCACTTT.

Here the CDR3 DNA reads TGCGCCAGCAGCCAGCTGACTAGCCTAGAGACCCAGTACTTC. Amino acid sequence: CASSQLTSLETQYF. V is TRBV4-1 and J is TRBJ2-5, with 7 bases matching TRBD2. Germline CDR1 reads MGHRA; CDR2 reads YSYEKL. Trimming removed 3 bases from V and 4 bases from J; junction bases left unmatched: 5. The CDR3 is 14 amino acids.

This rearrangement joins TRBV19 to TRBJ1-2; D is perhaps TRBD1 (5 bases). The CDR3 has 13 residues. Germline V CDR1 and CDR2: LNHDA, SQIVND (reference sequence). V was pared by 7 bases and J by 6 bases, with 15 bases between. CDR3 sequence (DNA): TGTGCCAGTAAGGGCAGGGTTAATGATGGCTACACCTTC. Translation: CASKGRVNDGYTF.

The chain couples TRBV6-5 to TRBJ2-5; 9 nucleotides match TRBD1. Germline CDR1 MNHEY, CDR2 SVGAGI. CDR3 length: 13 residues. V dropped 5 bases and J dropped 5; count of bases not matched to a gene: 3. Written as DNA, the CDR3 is TGTGCCAGCAGTCGGGACAGGGCGGAGACCCAGTACTTC. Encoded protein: CASSRDRAETQYF.

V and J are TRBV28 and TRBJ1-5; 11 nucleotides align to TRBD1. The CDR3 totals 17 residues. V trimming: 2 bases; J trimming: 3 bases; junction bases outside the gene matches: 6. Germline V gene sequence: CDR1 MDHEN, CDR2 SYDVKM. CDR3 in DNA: TGTGCCAGCAGTTTAGGGACAGGGGGATTATACAATCAGCCCCAGCATTTT. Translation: CASSLGTGGLYNQPQHF.

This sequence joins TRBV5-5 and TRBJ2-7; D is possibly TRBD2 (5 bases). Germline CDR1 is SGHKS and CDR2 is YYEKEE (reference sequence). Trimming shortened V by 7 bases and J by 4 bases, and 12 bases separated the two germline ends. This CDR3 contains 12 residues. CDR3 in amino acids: CASALGVYEQYF. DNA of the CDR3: TGTGCCAGCGCGCTGGGAGTATACGAGCAGTACTTC.

CDR3 DNA: TGTGCCAGCAGCTTCCCTTTAGAGGAGCAGTACTTC. Translation: CASSFPLEEQYF. This chain links TRBV7-2 with TRBJ2-7; D unresolved. Trimming removed 3 bases from V and 7 bases from J, with 10 bases in between. The CDR3 has 12 residues. The germline V gene encodes CDR1 SGHTA and CDR2 FQGNSA.

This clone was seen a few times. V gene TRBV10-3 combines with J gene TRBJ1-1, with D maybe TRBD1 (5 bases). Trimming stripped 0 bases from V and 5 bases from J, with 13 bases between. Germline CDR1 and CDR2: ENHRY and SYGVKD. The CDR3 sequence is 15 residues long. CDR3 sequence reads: CAISESAGGRTEAFF. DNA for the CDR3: TGTGCCATCAGTGAGTCTGCGGGGGGTCGTACTGAAGCTTTCTTT.

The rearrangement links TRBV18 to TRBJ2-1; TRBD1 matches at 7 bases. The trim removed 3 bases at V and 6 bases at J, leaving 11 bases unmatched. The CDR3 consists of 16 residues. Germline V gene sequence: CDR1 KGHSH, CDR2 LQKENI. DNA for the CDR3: TGTGCCAGCTCACCGGTGAGACAGGGAGCCTTCAATGAGCAGTTCTTC. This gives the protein CASSPVRQGAFNEQFF. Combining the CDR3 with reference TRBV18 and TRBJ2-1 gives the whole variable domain NAGVMQNPRHLVRRRGQEARLRCSPMKGHSHVYWYRQLPEEGLKFMVYLQKENIIDESGMPKERFSAEFPKEGPSILRIQQVVRGDSAAYFCASSPVRQGAFNEQFFGPGTRLTVL.

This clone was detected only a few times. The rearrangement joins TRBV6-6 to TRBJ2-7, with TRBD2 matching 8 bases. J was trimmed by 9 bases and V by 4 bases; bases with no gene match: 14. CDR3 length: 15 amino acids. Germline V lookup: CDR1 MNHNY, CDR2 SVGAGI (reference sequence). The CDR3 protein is CASSSRGAGEYTQYF. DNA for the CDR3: TGTGCCAGCAGTTCGCGGGGAGCGGGAGAGTATACGCAGTACTTC.